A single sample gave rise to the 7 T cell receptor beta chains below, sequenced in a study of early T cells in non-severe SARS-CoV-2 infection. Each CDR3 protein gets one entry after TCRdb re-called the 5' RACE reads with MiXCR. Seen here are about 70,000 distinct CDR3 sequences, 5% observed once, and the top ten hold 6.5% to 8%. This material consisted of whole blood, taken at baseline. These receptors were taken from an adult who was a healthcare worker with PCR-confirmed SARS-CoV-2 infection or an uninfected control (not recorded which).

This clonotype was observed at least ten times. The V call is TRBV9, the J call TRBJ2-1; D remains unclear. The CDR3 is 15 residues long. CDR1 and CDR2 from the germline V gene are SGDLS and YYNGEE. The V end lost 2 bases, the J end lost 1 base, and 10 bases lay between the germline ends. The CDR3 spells CASSVIGGSYNEQFF. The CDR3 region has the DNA TGTGCCAGCAGCGTCATCGGCGGTTCCTACAATGAGCAGTTCTTC.

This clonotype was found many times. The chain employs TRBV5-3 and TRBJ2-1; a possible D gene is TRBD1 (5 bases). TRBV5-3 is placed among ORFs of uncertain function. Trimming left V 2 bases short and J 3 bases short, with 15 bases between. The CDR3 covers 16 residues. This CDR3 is CARSFQDTAGYNEQFF. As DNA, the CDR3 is TGTGCCAGAAGCTTTCAGGACACCGCCGGCTACAATGAGCAGTTCTTC.

CDR3 protein: CASSLAGLNTEAFF. CDR3 in DNA: TGTGCCAGCAGCTTAGCGGGGCTGAACACTGAAGCTTTCTTT. The V and J genes are TRBV7-8 and TRBJ1-1; TRBD1 might be the D (5 bases). V lost 0 bases, J lost 0 bases, and 5 bases lay in between. The V gene's germline CDR1 is SGHVS and CDR2 FQNEAQ. The CDR3 contains 14 residues.

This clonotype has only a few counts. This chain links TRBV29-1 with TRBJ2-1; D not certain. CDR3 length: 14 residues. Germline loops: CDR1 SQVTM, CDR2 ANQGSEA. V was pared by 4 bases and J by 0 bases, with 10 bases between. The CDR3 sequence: CSVVGLSSYNEQFF. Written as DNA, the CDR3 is TGCAGCGTTGTGGGTCTTAGCTCCTACAATGAGCAGTTCTTC.

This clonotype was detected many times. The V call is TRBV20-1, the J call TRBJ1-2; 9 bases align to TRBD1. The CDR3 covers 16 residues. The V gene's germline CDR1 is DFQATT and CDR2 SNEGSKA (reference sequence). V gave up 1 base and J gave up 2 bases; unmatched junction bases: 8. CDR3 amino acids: CSARVLGQGINYGYTF. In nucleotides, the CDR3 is TGCAGTGCTAGAGTCCTTGGACAGGGGATCAACTATGGCTACACCTTC.

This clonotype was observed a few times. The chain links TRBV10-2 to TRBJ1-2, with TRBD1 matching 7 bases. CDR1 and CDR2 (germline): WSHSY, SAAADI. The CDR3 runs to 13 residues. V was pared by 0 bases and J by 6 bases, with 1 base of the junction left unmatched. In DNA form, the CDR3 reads TGCGCCAGCAGTGAGTCGACAGGGAATGGCTACACCTTC. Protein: CASSESTGNGYTF.

CDR3 sequence (DNA): TGCGCCAGCAGTGAGGGACAGACCACTGAAGCTTTCTTT. Its translation is CASSEGQTTEAFF. The genes are TRBV10-1 and TRBJ1-1; tentative D call: TRBD1 (6 bases). The ends were cut back, 2 bases at V and 4 bases at J, with 8 bases in the middle. CDR1 WNHNN and CDR2 SYGVQD come from the germline V gene (reference sequence). The CDR3 is 13 residues long.